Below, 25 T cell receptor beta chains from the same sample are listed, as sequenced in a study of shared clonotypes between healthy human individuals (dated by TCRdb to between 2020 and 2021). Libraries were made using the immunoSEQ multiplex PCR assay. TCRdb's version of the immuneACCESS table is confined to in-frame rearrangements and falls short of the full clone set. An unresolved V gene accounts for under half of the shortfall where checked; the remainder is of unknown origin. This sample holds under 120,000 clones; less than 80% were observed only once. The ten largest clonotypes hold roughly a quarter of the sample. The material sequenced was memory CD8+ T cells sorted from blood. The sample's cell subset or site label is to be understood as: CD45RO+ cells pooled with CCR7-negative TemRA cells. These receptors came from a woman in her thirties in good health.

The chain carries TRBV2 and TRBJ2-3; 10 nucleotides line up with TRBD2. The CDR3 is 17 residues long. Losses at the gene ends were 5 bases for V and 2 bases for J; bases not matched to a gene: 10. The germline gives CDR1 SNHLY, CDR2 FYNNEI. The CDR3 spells CASSPRLAGDFTDTQYF. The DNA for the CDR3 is TGTGCCAGCAGTCCTCGTCTAGCGGGAGACTTCACAGATACGCAGTATTTT.

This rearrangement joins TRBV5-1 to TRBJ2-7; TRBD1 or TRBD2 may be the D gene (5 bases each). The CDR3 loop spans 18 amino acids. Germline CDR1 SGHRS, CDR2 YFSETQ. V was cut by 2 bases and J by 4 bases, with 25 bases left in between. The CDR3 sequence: CASSLATAPRDPHYEQYF. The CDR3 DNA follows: TGCGCCAGCAGCTTAGCGACAGCGCCCCGGGACCCCCATTACGAGCAGTACTTC.

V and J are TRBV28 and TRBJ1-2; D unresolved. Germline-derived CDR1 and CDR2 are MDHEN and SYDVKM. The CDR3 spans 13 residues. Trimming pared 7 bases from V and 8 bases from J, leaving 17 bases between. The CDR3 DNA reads TGTGCCAGCAAGTCTTCGGGTCTGACAGGCTACACCTTC. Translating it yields CASKSSGLTGYTF.

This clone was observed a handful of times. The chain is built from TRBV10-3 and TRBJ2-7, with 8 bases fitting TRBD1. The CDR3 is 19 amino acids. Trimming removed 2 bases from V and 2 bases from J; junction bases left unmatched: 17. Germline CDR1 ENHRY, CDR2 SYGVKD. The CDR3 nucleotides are TGTGCCATCAGTGAGGGTTTGCGCAGGGGGCCCCAGAAACCCTACGAGCAGTACTTC. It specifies CAISEGLRRGPQKPYEQYF.

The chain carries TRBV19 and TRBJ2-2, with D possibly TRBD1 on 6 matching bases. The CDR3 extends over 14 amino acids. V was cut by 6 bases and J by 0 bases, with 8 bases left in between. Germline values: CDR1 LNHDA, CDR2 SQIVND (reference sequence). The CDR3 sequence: CASRSGANTGELFF. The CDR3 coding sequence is TGTGCCAGTAGATCAGGGGCGAACACCGGGGAGCTGTTTTTT.

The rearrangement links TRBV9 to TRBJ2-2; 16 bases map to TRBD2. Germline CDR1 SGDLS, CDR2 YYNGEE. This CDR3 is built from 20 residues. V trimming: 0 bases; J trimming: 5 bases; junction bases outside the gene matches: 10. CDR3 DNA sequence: TGTGCCAGCAGCGTAGGCATGGGACTAGCGGGAGGGCTGGGAACCGGGGAGCTGTTTTTT. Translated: CASSVGMGLAGGLGTGELFF.

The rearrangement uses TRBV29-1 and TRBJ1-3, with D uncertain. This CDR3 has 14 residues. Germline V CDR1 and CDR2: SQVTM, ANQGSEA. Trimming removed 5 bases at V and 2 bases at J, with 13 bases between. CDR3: CSVSVGWAGNTIYF. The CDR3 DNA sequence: TGCAGCGTTTCCGTAGGTTGGGCTGGAAACACCATATATTTT.

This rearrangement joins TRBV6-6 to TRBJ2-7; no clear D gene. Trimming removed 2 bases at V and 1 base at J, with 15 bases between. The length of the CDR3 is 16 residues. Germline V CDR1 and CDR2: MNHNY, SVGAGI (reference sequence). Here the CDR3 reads CASSYEAATLSYEQYF. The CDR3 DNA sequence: TGTGCCAGCAGTTACGAGGCAGCGACCCTATCCTACGAGCAGTACTTC.

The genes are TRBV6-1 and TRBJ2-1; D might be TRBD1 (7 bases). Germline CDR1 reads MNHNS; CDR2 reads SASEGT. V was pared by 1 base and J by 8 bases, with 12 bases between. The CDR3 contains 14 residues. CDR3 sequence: CASSEGTGGDEQFF. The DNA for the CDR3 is TGTGCCAGCAGTGAAGGGACAGGCGGGGATGAGCAGTTCTTC.

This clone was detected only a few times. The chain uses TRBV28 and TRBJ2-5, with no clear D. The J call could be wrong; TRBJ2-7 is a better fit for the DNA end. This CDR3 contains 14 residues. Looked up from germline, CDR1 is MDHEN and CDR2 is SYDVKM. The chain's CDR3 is CASSVRVVSYEQYF. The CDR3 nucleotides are TGTGCCAGCAGCGTTCGGGTAGTGAGCTACGAGCAGTACTTC.

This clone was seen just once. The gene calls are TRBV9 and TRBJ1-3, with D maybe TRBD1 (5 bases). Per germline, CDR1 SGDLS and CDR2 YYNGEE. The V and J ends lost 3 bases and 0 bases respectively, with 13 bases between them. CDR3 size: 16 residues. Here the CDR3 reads CASSEAPGISGNTIYF. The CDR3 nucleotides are TGTGCCAGCAGCGAGGCCCCAGGGATCTCTGGAAACACCATATATTTT.

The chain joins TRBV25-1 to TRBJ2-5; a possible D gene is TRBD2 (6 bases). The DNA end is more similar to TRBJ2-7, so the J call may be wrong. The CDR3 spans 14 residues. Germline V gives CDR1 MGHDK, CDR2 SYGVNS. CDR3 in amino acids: CASSEYVEGREQYF. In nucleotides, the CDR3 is TGTGCCAGCAGTGAATATGTGGAGGGACGCGAGCAGTACTTC.

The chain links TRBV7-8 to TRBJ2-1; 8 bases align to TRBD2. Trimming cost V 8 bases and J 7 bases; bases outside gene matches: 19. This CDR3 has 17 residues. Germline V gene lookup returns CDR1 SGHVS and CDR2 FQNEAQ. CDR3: CASPSGGAGVHLNEQFF. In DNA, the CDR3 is TGTGCCAGCCCGAGCGGGGGAGCGGGTGTCCATTTGAATGAGCAGTTCTTC. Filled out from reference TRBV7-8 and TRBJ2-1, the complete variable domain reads GAGVSQSPRYKVAKRGQDVALRCDPISGHVSLFWYQQALGQGPEFLTYFQNEAQLDKSGLPSDRFFAERPEGSVSTLKIQRTQQEDSAVYLCASPSGGAGVHLNEQFFGPGTRLTVL.

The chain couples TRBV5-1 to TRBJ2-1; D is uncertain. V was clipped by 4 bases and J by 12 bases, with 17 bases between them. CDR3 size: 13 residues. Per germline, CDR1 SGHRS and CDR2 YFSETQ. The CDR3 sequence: CASSPSIMVWQFF. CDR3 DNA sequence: TGCGCCAGCAGCCCAAGTATCATGGTCTGGCAGTTCTTC.

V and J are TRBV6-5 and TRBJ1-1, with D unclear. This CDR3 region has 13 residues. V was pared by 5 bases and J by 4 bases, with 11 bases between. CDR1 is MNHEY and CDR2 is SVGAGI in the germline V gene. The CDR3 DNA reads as TGTGCCAGCAGTATCCAGGCGGCCACTGAAGCTTTCTTT. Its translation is CASSIQAATEAFF.

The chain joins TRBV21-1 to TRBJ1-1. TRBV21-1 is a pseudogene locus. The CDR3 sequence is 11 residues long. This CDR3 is CASNKQAGAFF. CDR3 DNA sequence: TGTGCCAGCAATAAACAGGCGGGGGCTTTCTTT.

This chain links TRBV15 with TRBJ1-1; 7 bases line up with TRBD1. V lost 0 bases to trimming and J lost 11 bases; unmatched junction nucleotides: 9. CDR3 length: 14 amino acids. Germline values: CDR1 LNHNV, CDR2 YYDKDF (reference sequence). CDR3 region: CATSRDFKGAKAFF. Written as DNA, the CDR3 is TGTGCCACCAGCAGAGATTTTAAGGGGGCGAAGGCTTTCTTT.

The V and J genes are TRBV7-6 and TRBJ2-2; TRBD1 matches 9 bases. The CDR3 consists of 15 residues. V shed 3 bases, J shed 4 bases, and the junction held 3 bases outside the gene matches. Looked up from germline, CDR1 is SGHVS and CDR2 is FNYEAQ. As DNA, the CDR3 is TGTGCCAGCAGCTTCTGGACAGGGGCCACCGGGGAGCTGTTTTTT. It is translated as CASSFWTGATGELFF.

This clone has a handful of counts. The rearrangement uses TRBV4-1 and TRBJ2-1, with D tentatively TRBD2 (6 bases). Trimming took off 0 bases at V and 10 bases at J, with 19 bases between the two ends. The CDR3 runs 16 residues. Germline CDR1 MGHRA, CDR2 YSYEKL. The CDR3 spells CASSQDGPGRDGEQFF. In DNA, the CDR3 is TGCGCCAGCAGCCAAGATGGGCCAGGGCGGGACGGGGAGCAGTTCTTC.

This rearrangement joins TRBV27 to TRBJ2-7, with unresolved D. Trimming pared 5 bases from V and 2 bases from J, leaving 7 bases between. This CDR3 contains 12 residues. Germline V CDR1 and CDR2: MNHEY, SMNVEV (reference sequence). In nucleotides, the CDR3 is TGTGCCAGCAGTCTCGAAGCCTACGAGCAGTACTTC. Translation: CASSLEAYEQYF.

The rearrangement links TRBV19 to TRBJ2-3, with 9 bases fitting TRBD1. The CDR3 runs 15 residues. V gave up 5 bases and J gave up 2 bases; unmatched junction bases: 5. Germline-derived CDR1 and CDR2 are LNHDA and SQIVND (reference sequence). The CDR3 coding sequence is TGTGCCAGTAGTCTACAGGGGGCGATCACAGATACGCAGTATTTT. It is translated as CASSLQGAITDTQYF.

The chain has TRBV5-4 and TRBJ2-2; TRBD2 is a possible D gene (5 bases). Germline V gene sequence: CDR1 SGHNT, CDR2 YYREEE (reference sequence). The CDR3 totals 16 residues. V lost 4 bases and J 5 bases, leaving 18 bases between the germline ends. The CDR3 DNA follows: TGTGCCAGCAGCCGGGGTGCGGGCGACTTTACCGGGGAGCTGTTTTTT. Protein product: CASSRGAGDFTGELFF.

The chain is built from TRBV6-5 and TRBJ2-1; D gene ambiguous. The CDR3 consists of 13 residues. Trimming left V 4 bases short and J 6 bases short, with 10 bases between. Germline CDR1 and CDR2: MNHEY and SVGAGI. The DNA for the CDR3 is TGTGCCAGCAGTTTGTACACGCTCAATGAGCAGTTCTTC. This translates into CASSLYTLNEQFF.

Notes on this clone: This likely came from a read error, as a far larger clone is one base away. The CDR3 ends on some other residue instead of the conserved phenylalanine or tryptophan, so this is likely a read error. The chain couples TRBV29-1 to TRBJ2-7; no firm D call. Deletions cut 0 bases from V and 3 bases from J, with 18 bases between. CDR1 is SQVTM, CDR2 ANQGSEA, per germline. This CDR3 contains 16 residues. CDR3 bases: TGCAGCGTTGAAGAAGGTAGCTGGGGTATGGTCTACGAGCAGTACCTC. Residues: CSVEEGSWGMVYEQYL.

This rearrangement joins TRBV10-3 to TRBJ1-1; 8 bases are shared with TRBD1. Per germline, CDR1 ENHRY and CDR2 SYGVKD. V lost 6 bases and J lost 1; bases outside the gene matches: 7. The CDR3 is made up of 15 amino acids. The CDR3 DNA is TGTGCCATCAGCAGGGGGCGCAAGGAGAACACTGAAGCTTTCTTT. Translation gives CAISRGRKENTEAFF.